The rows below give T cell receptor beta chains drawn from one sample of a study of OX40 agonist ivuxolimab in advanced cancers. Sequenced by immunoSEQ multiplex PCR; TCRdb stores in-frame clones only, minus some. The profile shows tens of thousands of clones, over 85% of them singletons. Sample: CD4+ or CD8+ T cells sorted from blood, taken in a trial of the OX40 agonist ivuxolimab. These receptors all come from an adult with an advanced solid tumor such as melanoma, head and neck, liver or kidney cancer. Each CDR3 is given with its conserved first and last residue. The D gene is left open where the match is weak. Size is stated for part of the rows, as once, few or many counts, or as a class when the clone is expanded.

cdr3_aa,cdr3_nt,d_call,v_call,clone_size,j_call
CASSFIRRSAYTF,TGTGCCAGCAGTTTTATCCGTAGATCGGCCTACACCTTC,NA,TRBV28,NA,TRBJ1-2
CASSLHGPYEQYF,TGTGCCAGCAGTTTACACGGACCCTACGAGCAGTACTTC,NA,TRBV28,NA,TRBJ2-7
CASSLGTGLNTGELFF,TGTGCCAGCAGCTTAGGGACAGGACTGAACACCGGGGAGCTGTTTTTT,TRBD1,TRBV7-2,NA,TRBJ2-2
CASSFQGTNEQYF,TGTGCCAGCAGCTTCCAGGGTACTAACGAGCAGTACTTC,NA,TRBV11-2,NA,TRBJ2-7
CASSESGGVNEQFF,TGCGCCAGCAGTGAGTCGGGGGGAGTGAATGAGCAGTTCTTC,NA,TRBV10-1,NA,TRBJ2-1
CASSELRVHEQYF,TGTGCCAGCAGTGAACTTAGAGTTCACGAGCAGTACTTC,NA,TRBV25-1,NA,TRBJ2-7
CASSDPKGANTGELFF,TGTGCCAGCAGTGATCCCAAGGGGGCTAACACCGGGGAGCTGTTTTTT,TRBD1,TRBV25-1,NA,TRBJ2-2
CASSLVGGDQPQHF,TGTGCCAGCAGCTTGGTAGGGGGCGATCAGCCCCAGCATTTT,TRBD1,TRBV5-5,once,TRBJ1-5
CASSPPMGAAKEKLFF,TGTGCCAGCTCACCACCTATGGGGGCCGCGAAGGAAAAACTGTTTTTT,NA,TRBV18,NA,TRBJ1-4
CASSIGSGGPYEQYF,TGTGCCAGTAGTATAGGGTCGGGAGGCCCGTACGAGCAGTACTTC,TRBD2,TRBV19,NA,TRBJ2-7
CSARLAAANTGELFF,TGCAGCGCCAGACTAGCGGCCGCGAACACCGGGGAGCTGTTTTTT,TRBD2,TRBV29-1,NA,TRBJ2-2
CASSQLGTDTQYF,TGTGCCAGCAGCCAGTTGGGCACAGATACGCAGTATTTT,NA,TRBV5-5,NA,TRBJ2-3
CASSLSPGTLNGGYTF,TGTGCCAGCAGCTTGAGCCCAGGGACCCTGAATGGAGGCTACACCTTC,NA,TRBV5-5,once,TRBJ1-2
CASRRTGLAAPGNIQYF,TGTGCCAGCAGACGAACTGGACTAGCGGCCCCTGGGAACATTCAGTACTTC,TRBD2,TRBV7-2,NA,TRBJ2-4
CASAGQGKIYEQYF,TGTGCCAGCGCCGGACAGGGGAAGATCTACGAGCAGTACTTC,TRBD1,TRBV28,NA,TRBJ2-7
CASSLLGRTFTEAFF,TGTGCCAGCAGCTTGCTCGGCCGCACTTTCACTGAAGCTTTCTTT,NA,TRBV5-6,NA,TRBJ1-1
CASSHRGQGANTGELFF,TGCGCCAGCAGCCACCGAGGACAGGGGGCGAACACCGGGGAGCTGTTTTTT,TRBD1,TRBV4-1,NA,TRBJ2-2
CASSLPGQGANEQFF,TGTGCCAGCAGCTTACCGGGACAGGGGGCCAATGAGCAGTTCTTC,TRBD1,TRBV6-5,NA,TRBJ2-1
CASSRGTDSGNTIYF,TGTGCCAGCAGTCGCGGGACAGACTCTGGAAACACCATATATTTT,TRBD1,TRBV6-5,NA,TRBJ1-3
CASSLAVAANTGELFF,TGTGCCAGCAGCTTAGCGGTAGCGGCGAACACCGGGGAGCTGTTTTTT,NA,TRBV11-2,once,TRBJ2-2
CASSRPGPPDTQYF,TGTGCCAGCAGTCGGCCAGGGCCGCCAGATACGCAGTATTTT,NA,TRBV28,NA,TRBJ2-3
CASSFGQNEAFF,TGTGCCAGCAGTTTTGGACAGAATGAAGCTTTCTTT,NA,TRBV28,NA,TRBJ1-1
CATATAYEQYF,TGTGCCACAGCTACCGCATACGAGCAGTACTTC,NA,TRBV7-2,NA,TRBJ2-7
CASSSRGGENIQYF,TGTGCCAGCAGCTCCCGCGGCGGGGAAAACATTCAGTACTTC,NA,TRBV7-2,NA,TRBJ2-4
CASSENWAPLSGNTIYF,TGTGCCAGCAGTGAAAACTGGGCCCCATTATCTGGAAACACCATATATTTT,NA,TRBV6-1,NA,TRBJ1-3
CASSLTDKLNTEAFF,TGTGCCAGCAGCTTGACAGATAAATTGAACACTGAAGCTTTCTTT,NA,TRBV6-6,NA,TRBJ1-1
CASSVIGGGQETQYF,TGTGCCAGCAGCGTTATTGGGGGGGGCCAAGAGACCCAGTACTTC,TRBD2,TRBV9,once,TRBJ2-5
CASSLTGQRETQYF,TGCGCCAGCAGCCTGACAGGGCAAAGAGAGACCCAGTACTTC,TRBD1,TRBV5-1,once,TRBJ2-5
CASTFIQQDYGYTF,TGTGCCAGCACCTTCATACAGCAAGACTATGGCTACACCTTC,NA,TRBV5-5,NA,TRBJ1-2
CASSQDPGLAGGGPYEQYF,TGTGCCAGCAGCCAAGATCCGGGACTAGCGGGAGGAGGGCCCTACGAGCAGTACTTC,TRBD2,TRBV7-9,NA,TRBJ2-7
CASSPPGGTGFF,TGTGCCAGCAGCCCCCCGGGGGGAACGGGGTTCTTC,TRBD2,TRBV7-2,NA,TRBJ2-1
CASSPTGAGPREKLFF,TGTGCCAGCTCACCAACCGGGGCAGGGCCGCGCGAAAAACTGTTTTTT,NA,TRBV18,NA,TRBJ1-4
CASSATGNTEAFF,TGTGCCAGCAGCGCGACAGGGAACACTGAAGCTTTCTTT,NA,TRBV6-1,NA,TRBJ1-1
CASSESEYQETQYF,TGTGCCAGCAGTGAATCGGAGTACCAAGAGACCCAGTACTTC,NA,TRBV2,NA,TRBJ2-5
CASSISQIYGYTF,TGTGCCAGTAGTATCTCACAAATCTATGGCTACACCTTC,NA,TRBV19,few,TRBJ1-2
CASSGNRGSYEQYF,TGTGCCAGCTCAGGGAACAGGGGCTCCTACGAGCAGTACTTC,TRBD1,TRBV18,NA,TRBJ2-7
CASQSQGANTDTQYF,TGTGCCAGCCAATCGCAAGGGGCGAACACAGATACGCAGTATTTT,NA,TRBV18,NA,TRBJ2-3
CAWSVFQNTEAFF,TGTGCCTGGAGTGTATTCCAGAACACTGAAGCTTTCTTT,NA,TRBV30,few,TRBJ1-1
CASSGDPSPGELFF,TGTGCCAGCAGCGGGGACCCTAGCCCCGGGGAGCTGTTTTTT,NA,TRBV6-5,NA,TRBJ2-2
CASSSTGGNNEQFF,TGTGCCAGCAGTTCGACAGGGGGCAACAATGAGCAGTTCTTC,TRBD1,TRBV28,NA,TRBJ2-1
CASSAGYQPQHF,TGTGCCAGCAGTGCCGGATATCAGCCCCAGCATTTT,NA,TRBV25-1,NA,TRBJ1-5
CASSLTDIEAFF,TGTGCCAGCAGTTTAACGGACATTGAAGCTTTCTTT,NA,TRBV28,NA,TRBJ1-1
CASSQVRLDTEAFF,TGTGCCAGCAGCCAAGTGAGGTTGGACACTGAAGCTTTCTTT,NA,TRBV14,NA,TRBJ1-1
CASSPAENTIYF,TGTGCCAGCAGCCCGGCAGAAAACACCATATATTTT,NA,TRBV7-9,NA,TRBJ1-3
CASSLLQNYNEQFF,TGTGCCAGCAGCTTGTTACAGAATTACAATGAGCAGTTCTTC,NA,TRBV7-9,NA,TRBJ2-1
CASSTIAGGTGELFF,TGTGCCAGTAGTACAATAGCGGGGGGGACCGGGGAGCTGTTTTTT,TRBD2,TRBV19,NA,TRBJ2-2
CASSPGAGQVTYEQYF,TGTGCCAGCAGCCCGGGGGCAGGACAGGTAACCTACGAGCAGTACTTC,NA,TRBV5-4,NA,TRBJ2-7
CASSFRWGQSYNEQFF,TGCGCCAGCAGCTTCCGATGGGGACAGTCCTACAATGAGCAGTTCTTC,TRBD1,TRBV5-1,NA,TRBJ2-1
CASSQAGGSSRDFF,TGTGCCAGCTCACAGGCGGGGGGCAGCTCTAGGGATTTCTTC,TRBD2,TRBV18,NA,TRBJ2-1
CATSTGGSNQPQHF,TGTGCCACCTCGACAGGGGGAAGCAATCAGCCCCAGCATTTT,TRBD1,TRBV6-1,NA,TRBJ1-5
CAISDSGSYNEKLFF,TGTGCCATCAGTGACAGCGGGAGCTATAATGAAAAACTGTTTTTT,NA,TRBV10-3,NA,TRBJ1-4
CASGRGRDYGYTF,TGTGCCAGCGGGCGGGGACGAGACTATGGCTACACCTTC,NA,TRBV2,once,TRBJ1-2